The 21 T cell receptor beta chains below come from one sample, sequenced in a study of PD-1 blockade in mismatch repair-deficient tumors. Here immunoSEQ multiplex PCR was the method, and the copy in TCRdb shows in-frame clones only, minus some. Found here are about 19,000 clones, over 70% of them singletons; the top ten hold approximately 1.5%. The material sequenced was PBMCs, taken 52 weeks after starting pembrolizumab. The source of these receptors is an adult with mismatch repair-deficient cancer.

The chain is built from TRBV9 and TRBJ1-1; no definite D call. The CDR3 has 14 residues. Germline CDR1 is SGDLS and CDR2 is YYNGEE. V lost 0 bases and J 5 bases, leaving 11 bases between the germline ends. The CDR3 region has the DNA TGTGCCAGCAGCGTAGGAGGTTCGGGGACTGAAGCTTTCTTT. Translation gives CASSVGGSGTEAFF.

The chain joins TRBV19 to TRBJ2-1, with TRBD2 matching over 10 bases. Germline V CDR1 and CDR2: LNHDA, SQIVND (reference sequence). Losses at the gene ends were 5 bases for V and 3 bases for J; bases not matched to a gene: 7. The CDR3 totals 16 residues. The CDR3 protein is CASSRASGRGYNEQFF. The DNA for the CDR3 is TGTGCCAGTAGTCGGGCTAGCGGGAGAGGCTACAATGAGCAGTTCTTC.

The chain has TRBV7-9 and TRBJ1-1; the D gene is possibly TRBD1 (6 bases). The germline V gene has CDR1 SEHNR and CDR2 FQNEAQ (reference sequence). V was trimmed by 2 bases and J by 1 base, leaving 8 bases between them. This CDR3 comprises 14 residues. CDR3 amino acids: CASSLQGTNTEAFF. The CDR3 DNA reads as TGTGCCAGCAGCTTACAGGGGACGAACACTGAAGCTTTCTTT.

The V gene is TRBV5-1, the J gene TRBJ2-3; 7 bases match TRBD2. Germline V gene data show CDR1 as SGHRS and CDR2 as YFSETQ. The CDR3 is 17 amino acids. V lost 0 bases, J lost 5 bases, and 12 bases stayed unmatched. CDR3 loop: CASSLGGLTSGGDTQYF. CDR3 DNA sequence: TGCGCCAGCAGCTTGGGGGGCCTAACTTCGGGAGGAGATACGCAGTATTTT.

CDR3 sequence (DNA): TGTGCCAGCTCTTCAGACAGGAAAGGAAACACCATATATTTT. It specifies CASSSDRKGNTIYF. The J gene is TRBJ1-3, the V gene TRBV18, with a possible D match to TRBD1 (6 bases). This CDR3 comprises 14 residues. V was shortened by 6 bases and J by 4 bases, with 13 bases between the two germline ends. The germline V gene encodes CDR1 KGHSH and CDR2 LQKENI.

This rearrangement joins TRBV5-1 to TRBJ1-4; 10 bases match TRBD1. V dropped 3 bases and J dropped 8; count of bases not matched to a gene: 10. Germline V gives CDR1 SGHRS, CDR2 YFSETQ. The CDR3 is made up of 16 amino acids. The CDR3 protein is CASSSRDRGSGEKLFF. The CDR3 bases are TGCGCCAGCAGCTCCCGGGACAGGGGAAGTGGGGAAAAACTGTTTTTT.

This sequence joins TRBV19 and TRBJ1-2, with TRBD1 matching over 9 bases. J was trimmed by 6 bases and V by 9 bases; bases with no gene match: 11. Germline values: CDR1 LNHDA, CDR2 SQIVND (reference sequence). The CDR3 length is 14 residues. The CDR3 DNA sequence: TGTGCCAGCGGGGAGGACAGGGGAGGGCATGGCTACACCTTC. Protein sequence: CASGEDRGGHGYTF.

The chain recombines TRBV30 with TRBJ2-2, with D hard to call. Germline V gene lookup returns CDR1 GTSNPN and CDR2 SVGIG (reference sequence). Deletions cut 0 bases from V and 0 bases from J, with 8 bases between. This CDR3 is 15 amino acids long. CDR3 region: CAWSVIAANTGELFF. The CDR3 DNA is TGTGCCTGGAGTGTAATTGCGGCGAACACCGGGGAGCTGTTTTTT.

V and J are TRBV27 and TRBJ2-1; 9 bases are shared with TRBD1. Germline CDR1 reads MNHEY; CDR2 reads SMNVEV (reference sequence). There are 18 residues in the CDR3. J lost 4 bases, V lost 5 bases, and 15 bases had no gene match. For the CDR3, the DNA is TGTGCCAGCAGTCCCGATACGCCCGGGACAGGGCTATACAATGAGCAGTTCTTC. Protein sequence: CASSPDTPGTGLYNEQFF.

The chain combines TRBV29-1 with TRBJ2-2, with 8 bases that match TRBD2. The J segment lost 2 bases and the V segment lost 4 bases, leaving 3 bases of the junction unmatched. The CDR3 consists of 14 residues. Germline assignment: CDR1 SQVTM and CDR2 ANQGSEA. CDR3 coding DNA: TGCAGCGTTGTAAGCGGGAGCAACACCGGGGAGCTGTTTTTT. Its protein product is CSVVSGSNTGELFF.

The chain couples TRBV30 to TRBJ1-5; the match to TRBD1 covers 8 bases. This CDR3 is 14 amino acids long. Germline assignment: CDR1 GTSNPN and CDR2 SVGIG (reference sequence). Trimming removed 4 bases from V and 6 bases from J; junction bases left unmatched: 8. Here the CDR3 reads CAWNRQGSPQPQHF. The CDR3 DNA follows: TGTGCCTGGAACCGACAGGGGAGCCCTCAGCCCCAGCATTTT. The full variable domain, in which reference TRBV30 and TRBJ1-5 provide the parts outside the CDR3, is SQTIHQWPATLVQPVGSPLSLECTVEGTSNPNLYWYRQAAGRGLQLLFYSVGIGQISSEVPQNLSASRPQDRQFILSSKKLLLSDSGFYLCAWNRQGSPQPQHFGDGTRLSIL.

This rearrangement joins TRBV2 to TRBJ1-5; TRBD1 matches 7 bases. Unmatched junction bases numbered 3, after V lost 6 bases and J lost 4 bases. The CDR3 is 13 amino acids. Germline V gene lookup returns CDR1 SNHLY and CDR2 FYNNEI. The CDR3: CASRTGYNQPQHF. CDR3 nucleotide sequence: TGTGCCAGCAGGACAGGGTATAATCAGCCCCAGCATTTT.

This clone was picked up a small number of times. V gene TRBV19 combines with J gene TRBJ2-7, with a tentative D call TRBD2 (5 bases). The germline V gene has CDR1 LNHDA and CDR2 SQIVND (reference sequence). The CDR3 totals 15 residues. Trimming removed 6 bases from V and 0 bases from J, with 15 bases in between. In DNA, the CDR3 is TGTGCCAGTAGCCCCTCCGCGGGTAGCTCCTACGAGCAGTACTTC. The encoded protein is CASSPSAGSSYEQYF.

The chain couples TRBV5-4 to TRBJ1-2; 7 bases match TRBD1. V was pared by 4 bases and J by 7 bases, with 4 bases of the junction left unmatched. Looked up from germline, CDR1 is SGHNT and CDR2 is YYREEE (reference sequence). The CDR3 is made up of 12 amino acids. The CDR3 sequence is CASSETGFGYTF. The CDR3 bases are TGTGCCAGCAGCGAGACAGGGTTTGGCTACACCTTC.

This clone was counted only a few times. The rearrangement links TRBV29-1 to TRBJ2-7; TRBD2 matches at 7 bases. This CDR3 has 13 residues. The germline CDR1 and CDR2 sequences are SQVTM and ANQGSEA. V dropped 3 bases and J dropped 7; count of bases not matched to a gene: 9. This chain's CDR3 is CSVDPMGGGEQYF. The CDR3 DNA sequence: TGCAGCGTTGATCCGATGGGGGGGGGAGAGCAGTACTTC.

The chain is built from TRBV27 and TRBJ1-2; tentatively, D is TRBD1 (6 bases). The CDR3 length is 13 residues. Germline loops: CDR1 MNHEY, CDR2 SMNVEV (reference sequence). The V and J ends lost 2 bases and 4 bases respectively, with 8 bases between them. CDR3 protein: CASSLRGTYGYTF. CDR3 nucleotides: TGTGCCAGCAGTTTAAGGGGGACCTATGGCTACACCTTC.

The chain employs TRBV2 and TRBJ1-1; the D gene is possibly TRBD1 (5 bases). CDR1 and CDR2 from the germline V gene are SNHLY and FYNNEI. V was cut by 9 bases and J by 5 bases, with 10 bases left in between. The length of the CDR3 is 11 residues. The CDR3 loop is CARAGGTEAFF. The CDR3 region has the DNA TGTGCCAGGGCGGGGGGAACTGAAGCTTTCTTT. Full variable domain (remainder filled in from reference TRBV2 and TRBJ1-1): EPEVTQTPSHQVTQMGQEVILRCVPISNHLYFYWYRQILGQKVEFLVSFYNNEISEKSEIFDDQFSVERPDGSNFTLKIRSTKLEDSAMYFCARAGGTEAFFGQGTRLTVV.

The rearrangement uses TRBV29-1 and TRBJ2-1; tentatively, D is TRBD2 (6 bases). The CDR3 is made up of 12 amino acids. Trimming took 8 bases from V and 3 from J, leaving 11 bases between them. Germline V gene sequence: CDR1 SQVTM, CDR2 ANQGSEA. CDR3 loop: CSSGSFYNEQFF. The DNA of the CDR3 is TGCAGCTCCGGGAGTTTCTACAATGAGCAGTTCTTC.

This chain links TRBV27 with TRBJ2-7; D may be TRBD1 (7 bases). CDR3 length: 14 residues. Trimming removed 4 bases from V and 3 bases from J, with 13 bases in between. Germline V gene sequence: CDR1 MNHEY, CDR2 SMNVEV (reference sequence). The CDR3 sequence: CASSWGDSYYEQYF. For the CDR3, the DNA is TGTGCCAGCAGTTGGGGGGACAGTTACTACGAGCAGTACTTC.

The rearrangement joins TRBV29-1 to TRBJ1-2; TRBD1 is a possible D gene (5 bases). V was pared by 4 bases and J by 0 bases, with 9 bases between. This CDR3 is built from 13 residues. Per the germline V gene, CDR1 is SQVTM and CDR2 is ANQGSEA. This CDR3 reads CSVADRTNYGYTF. The CDR3 DNA sequence: TGCAGCGTTGCTGACAGAACTAACTATGGCTACACCTTC.

The chain combines TRBV19 with TRBJ2-1; D perhaps matches TRBD2 (6 bases). V lost 6 bases, J lost 7 bases, and 13 bases lay in between. Per the germline V gene, CDR1 is LNHDA and CDR2 is SQIVND (reference sequence). The CDR3 extends over 13 amino acids. The chain's CDR3 is CASRRGGANEQFF. CDR3 sequence (DNA): TGTGCCAGTAGAAGGGGCGGGGCAAATGAGCAGTTCTTC.